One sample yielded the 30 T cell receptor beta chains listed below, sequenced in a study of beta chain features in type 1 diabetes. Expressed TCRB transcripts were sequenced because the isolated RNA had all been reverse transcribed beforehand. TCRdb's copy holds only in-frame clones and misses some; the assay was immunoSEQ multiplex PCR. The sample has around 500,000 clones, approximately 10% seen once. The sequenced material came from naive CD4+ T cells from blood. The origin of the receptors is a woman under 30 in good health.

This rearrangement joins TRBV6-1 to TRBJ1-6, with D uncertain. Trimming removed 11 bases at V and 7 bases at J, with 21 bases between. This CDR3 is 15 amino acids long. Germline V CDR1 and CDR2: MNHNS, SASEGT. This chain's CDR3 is CADIRLNRTNSPLHF. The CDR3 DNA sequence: TGTGCCGACATTAGACTAAACAGAACCAATTCACCCCTCCACTTT.

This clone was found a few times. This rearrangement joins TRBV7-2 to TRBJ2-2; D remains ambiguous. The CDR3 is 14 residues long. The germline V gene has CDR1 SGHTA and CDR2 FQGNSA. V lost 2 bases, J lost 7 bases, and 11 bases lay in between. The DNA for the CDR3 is TGTGCCAGCAGCTTATCCGGGCCCGGCGGGGAGCTGTTTTTT. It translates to CASSLSGPGGELFF.

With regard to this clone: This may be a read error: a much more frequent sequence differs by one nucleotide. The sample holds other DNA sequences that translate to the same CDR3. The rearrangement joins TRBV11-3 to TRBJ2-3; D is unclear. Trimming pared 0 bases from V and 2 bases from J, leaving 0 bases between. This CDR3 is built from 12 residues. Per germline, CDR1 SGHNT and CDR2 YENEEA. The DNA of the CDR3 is TGTGCCAGCAGCTTAGACACAGATACGCAGTATTTT. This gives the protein CASSLDTDTQYF.

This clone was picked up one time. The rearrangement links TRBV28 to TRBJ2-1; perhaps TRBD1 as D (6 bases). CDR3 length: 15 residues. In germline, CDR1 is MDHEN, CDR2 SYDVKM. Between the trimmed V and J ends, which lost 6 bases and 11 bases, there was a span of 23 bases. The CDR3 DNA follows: TGTGCCAGCAGACCAACAGGGCCAGCCTCGAATAAGCAGTTCTTC. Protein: CASRPTGPASNKQFF. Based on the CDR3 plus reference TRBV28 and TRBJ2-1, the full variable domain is DVKVTQSSRYLVKRTGEKVFLECVQDMDHENMFWYRQDPGLGLRLIYFSYDVKMKEKGDIPEGYSVSREKKERFSLILESASTNQTSMYLCASRPTGPASNKQFFGPGTRLTVL.

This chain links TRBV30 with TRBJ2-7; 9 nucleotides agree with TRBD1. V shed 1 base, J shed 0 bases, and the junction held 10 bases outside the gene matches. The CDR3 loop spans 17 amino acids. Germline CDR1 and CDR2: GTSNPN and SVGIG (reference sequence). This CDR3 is CAWSALAGTGYSYEQYF. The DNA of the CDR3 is TGTGCCTGGAGTGCTCTAGCCGGGACAGGGTACTCCTACGAGCAGTACTTC.

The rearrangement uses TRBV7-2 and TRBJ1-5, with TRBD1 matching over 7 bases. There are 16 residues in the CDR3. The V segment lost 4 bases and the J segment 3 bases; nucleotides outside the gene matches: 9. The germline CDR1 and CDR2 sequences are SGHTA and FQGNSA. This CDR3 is CASSSSRDRYNQPQHF. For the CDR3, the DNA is TGTGCCAGCAGCTCGTCCCGGGACAGATACAATCAGCCCCAGCATTTT.

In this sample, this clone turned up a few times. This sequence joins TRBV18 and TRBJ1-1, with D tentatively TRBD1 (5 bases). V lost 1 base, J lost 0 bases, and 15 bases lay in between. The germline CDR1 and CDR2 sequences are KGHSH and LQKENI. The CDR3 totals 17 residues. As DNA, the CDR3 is TGTGCCAGCTCACCACAACAGTTGGGGCCCATGAACACTGAAGCTTTCTTT. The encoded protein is CASSPQQLGPMNTEAFF.

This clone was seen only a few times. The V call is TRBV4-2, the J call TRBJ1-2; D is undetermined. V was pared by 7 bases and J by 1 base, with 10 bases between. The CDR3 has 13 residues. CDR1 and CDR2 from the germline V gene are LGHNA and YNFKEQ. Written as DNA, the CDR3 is TGTGCCAGCACCCCAGAGATTAACTATGGCTACACCTTC. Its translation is CASTPEINYGYTF.

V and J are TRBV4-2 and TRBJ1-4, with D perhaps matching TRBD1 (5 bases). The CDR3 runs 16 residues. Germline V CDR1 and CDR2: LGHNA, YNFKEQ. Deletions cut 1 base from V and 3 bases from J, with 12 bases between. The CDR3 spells CASSQGNQGANEKLFF. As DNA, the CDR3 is TGTGCCAGCAGCCAAGGAAACCAGGGAGCTAATGAAAAACTGTTTTTT.

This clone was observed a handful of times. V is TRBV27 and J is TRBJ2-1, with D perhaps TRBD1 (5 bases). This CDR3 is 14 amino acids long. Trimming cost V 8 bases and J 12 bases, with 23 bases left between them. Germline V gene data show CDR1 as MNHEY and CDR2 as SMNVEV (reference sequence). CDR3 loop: CASVRQNLQFPQFF. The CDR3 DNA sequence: TGTGCCAGCGTACGACAGAATCTACAATTTCCGCAGTTCTTC.

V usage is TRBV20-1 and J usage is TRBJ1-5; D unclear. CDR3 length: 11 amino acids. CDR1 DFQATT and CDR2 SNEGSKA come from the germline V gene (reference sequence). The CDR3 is CMRGTNQPQHF. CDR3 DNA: TGCATGCGGGGAACCAATCAGCCCCAGCATTTT.

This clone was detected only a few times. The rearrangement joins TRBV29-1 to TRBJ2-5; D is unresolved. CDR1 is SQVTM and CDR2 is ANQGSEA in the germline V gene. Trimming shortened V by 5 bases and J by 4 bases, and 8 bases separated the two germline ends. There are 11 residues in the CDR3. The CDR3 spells CSVRTLETQYF. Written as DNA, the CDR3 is TGCAGCGTTCGTACCCTAGAGACCCAGTACTTC. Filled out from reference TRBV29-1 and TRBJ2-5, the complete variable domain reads SAVISQKPSRDICQRGTSLTIQCQVDSQVTMMFWYRQQPGQSLTLIATANQGSEATYESGFVIDKFPISRPNLTFSTLTVSNMSPEDSSIYLCSVRTLETQYFGPGTRLLVL.

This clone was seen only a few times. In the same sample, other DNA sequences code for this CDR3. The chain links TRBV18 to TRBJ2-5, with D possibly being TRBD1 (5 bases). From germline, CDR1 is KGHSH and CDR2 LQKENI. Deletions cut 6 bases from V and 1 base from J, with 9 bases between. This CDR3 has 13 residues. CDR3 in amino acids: CASSPGIQETQYF. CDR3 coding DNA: TGTGCCAGCTCTCCAGGGATCCAAGAGACCCAGTACTTC.

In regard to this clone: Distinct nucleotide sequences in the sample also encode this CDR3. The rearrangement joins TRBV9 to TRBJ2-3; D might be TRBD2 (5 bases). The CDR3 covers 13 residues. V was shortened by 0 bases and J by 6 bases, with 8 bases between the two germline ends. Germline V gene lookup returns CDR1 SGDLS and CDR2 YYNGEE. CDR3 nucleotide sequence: TGTGCCAGCAGCGTAGCTACGGGGGATACGCAGTATTTT. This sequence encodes CASSVATGDTQYF.

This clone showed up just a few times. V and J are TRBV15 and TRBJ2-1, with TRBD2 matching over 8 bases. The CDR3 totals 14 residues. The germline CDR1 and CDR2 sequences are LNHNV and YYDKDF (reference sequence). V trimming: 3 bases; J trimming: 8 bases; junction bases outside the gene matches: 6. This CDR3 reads CATSRGLGVYEQFF. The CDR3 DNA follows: TGTGCCACCAGCAGGGGACTAGGCGTCTATGAGCAGTTCTTC.

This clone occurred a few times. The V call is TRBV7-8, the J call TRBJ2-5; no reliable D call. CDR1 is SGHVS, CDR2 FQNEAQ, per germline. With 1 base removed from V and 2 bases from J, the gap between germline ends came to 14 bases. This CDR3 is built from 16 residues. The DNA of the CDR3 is TGTGCCAGCAGCTTAGGCCTCCGGTTGAAGCAAGAGACCCAGTACTTC. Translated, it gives CASSLGLRLKQETQYF.

The CDR3, as DNA: TGTGCCTGGAGTGGTCTAGCGGGAGGCCACTCCTACAATGAGCAGTTCTTC. Protein product: CAWSGLAGGHSYNEQFF. The chain joins TRBV30 to TRBJ2-1; 11 nucleotides agree with TRBD2. Losses at the gene ends were 1 base for V and 0 bases for J; bases not matched to a gene: 5. Germline V lookup: CDR1 GTSNPN, CDR2 SVGIG (reference sequence). CDR3 size: 17 residues. The whole variable domain, filled in from reference TRBV30 and TRBJ2-1, reads SQTIHQWPATLVQPVGSPLSLECTVEGTSNPNLYWYRQAAGRGLQLLFYSVGIGQISSEVPQNLSASRPQDRQFILSSKKLLLSDSGFYLCAWSGLAGGHSYNEQFFGPGTRLTVL.

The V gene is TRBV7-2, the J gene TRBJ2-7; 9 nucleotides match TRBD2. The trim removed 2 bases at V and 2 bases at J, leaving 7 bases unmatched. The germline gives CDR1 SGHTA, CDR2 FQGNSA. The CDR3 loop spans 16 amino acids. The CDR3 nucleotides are TGTGCCAGCAGCTTACCCAATAGCGGGAGTCCCTACGAGCAGTACTTC. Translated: CASSLPNSGSPYEQYF.

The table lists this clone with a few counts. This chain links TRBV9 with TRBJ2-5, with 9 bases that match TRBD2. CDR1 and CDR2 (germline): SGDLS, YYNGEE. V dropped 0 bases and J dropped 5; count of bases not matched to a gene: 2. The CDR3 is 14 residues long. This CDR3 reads CASSVAAGGETQYF. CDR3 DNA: TGTGCCAGCAGCGTAGCGGCGGGAGGGGAGACCCAGTACTTC.

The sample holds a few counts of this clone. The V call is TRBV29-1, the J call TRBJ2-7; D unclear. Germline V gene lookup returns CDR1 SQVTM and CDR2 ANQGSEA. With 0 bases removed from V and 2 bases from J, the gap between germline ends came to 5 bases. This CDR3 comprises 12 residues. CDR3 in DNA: TGCAGCGTTGAAGAAGGAACCTACGAGCAGTACTTC. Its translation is CSVEEGTYEQYF.

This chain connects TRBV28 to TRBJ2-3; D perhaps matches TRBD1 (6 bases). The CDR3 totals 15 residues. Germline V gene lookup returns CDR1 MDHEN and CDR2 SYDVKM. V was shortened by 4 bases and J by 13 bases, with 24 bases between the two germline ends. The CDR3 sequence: CASSSGSTGTRVEYF. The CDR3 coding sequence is TGTGCCAGCAGTTCCGGTTCCACAGGGACCCGGGTGGAGTATTTT.

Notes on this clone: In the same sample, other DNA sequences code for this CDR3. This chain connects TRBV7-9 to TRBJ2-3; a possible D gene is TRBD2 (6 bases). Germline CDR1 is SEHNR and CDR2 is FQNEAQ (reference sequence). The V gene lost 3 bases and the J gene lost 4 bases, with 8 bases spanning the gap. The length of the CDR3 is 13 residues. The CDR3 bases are TGTGCCAGCAGCTTGGGGGGAGCAGATACGCAGTATTTT. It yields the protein CASSLGGADTQYF.

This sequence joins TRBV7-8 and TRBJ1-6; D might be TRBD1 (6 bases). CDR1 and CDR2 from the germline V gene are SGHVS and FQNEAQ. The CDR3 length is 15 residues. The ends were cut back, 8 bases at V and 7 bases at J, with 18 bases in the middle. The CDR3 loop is CASGLAGVLNSPLHF. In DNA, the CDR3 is TGTGCCAGCGGGTTGGCAGGGGTATTGAATTCACCCCTCCACTTT.

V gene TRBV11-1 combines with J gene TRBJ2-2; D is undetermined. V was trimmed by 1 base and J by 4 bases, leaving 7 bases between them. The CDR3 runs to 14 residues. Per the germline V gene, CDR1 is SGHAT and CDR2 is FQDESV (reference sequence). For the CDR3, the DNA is TGTGCCAGCAGCTTAGAGCCAGTCACCGGGGAGCTGTTTTTT. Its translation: CASSLEPVTGELFF.

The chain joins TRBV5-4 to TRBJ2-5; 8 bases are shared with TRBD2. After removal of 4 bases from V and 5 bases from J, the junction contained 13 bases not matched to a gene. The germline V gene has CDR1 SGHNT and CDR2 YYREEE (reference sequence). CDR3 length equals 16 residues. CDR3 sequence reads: CASSTEAGGGRETQYF. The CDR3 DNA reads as TGTGCCAGCAGCACTGAGGCCGGGGGGGGCCGCGAGACCCAGTACTTC. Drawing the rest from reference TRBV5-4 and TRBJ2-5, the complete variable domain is ETGVTQSPTHLIKTRGQQVTLRCSSQSGHNTVSWYQQALGQGPQFIFQYYREEENGRGNFPPRFSGLQFPNYSSELNVNALELDDSALYLCASSTEAGGGRETQYFGPGTRLLVL.

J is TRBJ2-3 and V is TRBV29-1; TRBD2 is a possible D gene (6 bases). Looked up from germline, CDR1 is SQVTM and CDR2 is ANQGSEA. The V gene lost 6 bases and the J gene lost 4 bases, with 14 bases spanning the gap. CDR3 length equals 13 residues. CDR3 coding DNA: TGCAGCGTGATGACTAGTAGGGCAGATACGCAGTATTTT. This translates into CSVMTSRADTQYF.

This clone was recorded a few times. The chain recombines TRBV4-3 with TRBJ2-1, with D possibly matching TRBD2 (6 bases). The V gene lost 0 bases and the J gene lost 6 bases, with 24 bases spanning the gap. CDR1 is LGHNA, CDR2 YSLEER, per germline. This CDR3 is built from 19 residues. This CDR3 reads CASSQDQAAGFGSGNEQFF. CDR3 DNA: TGCGCCAGCAGCCAAGATCAGGCAGCGGGCTTCGGGTCTGGCAATGAGCAGTTCTTC.

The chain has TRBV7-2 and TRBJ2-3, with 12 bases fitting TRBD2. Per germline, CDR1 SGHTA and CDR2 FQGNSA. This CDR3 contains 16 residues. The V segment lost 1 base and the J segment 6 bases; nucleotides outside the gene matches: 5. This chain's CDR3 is CASSLEASGGADTQYF. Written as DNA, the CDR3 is TGTGCCAGCAGCTTAGAGGCTAGCGGGGGGGCTGATACGCAGTATTTT.

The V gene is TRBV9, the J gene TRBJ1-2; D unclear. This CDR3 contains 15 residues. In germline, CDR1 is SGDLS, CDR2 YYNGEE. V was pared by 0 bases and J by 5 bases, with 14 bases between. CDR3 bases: TGTGCCAGCAGCGTAGCCGGCAGCGGGGAGTATGGCTACACCTTC. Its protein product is CASSVAGSGEYGYTF.

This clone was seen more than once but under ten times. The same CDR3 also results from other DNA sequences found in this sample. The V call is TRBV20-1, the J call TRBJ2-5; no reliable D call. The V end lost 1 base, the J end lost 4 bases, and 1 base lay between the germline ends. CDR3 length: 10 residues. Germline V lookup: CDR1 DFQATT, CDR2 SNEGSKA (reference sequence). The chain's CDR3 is CSARGETQYF. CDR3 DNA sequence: TGCAGTGCTAGAGGAGAGACCCAGTACTTC.